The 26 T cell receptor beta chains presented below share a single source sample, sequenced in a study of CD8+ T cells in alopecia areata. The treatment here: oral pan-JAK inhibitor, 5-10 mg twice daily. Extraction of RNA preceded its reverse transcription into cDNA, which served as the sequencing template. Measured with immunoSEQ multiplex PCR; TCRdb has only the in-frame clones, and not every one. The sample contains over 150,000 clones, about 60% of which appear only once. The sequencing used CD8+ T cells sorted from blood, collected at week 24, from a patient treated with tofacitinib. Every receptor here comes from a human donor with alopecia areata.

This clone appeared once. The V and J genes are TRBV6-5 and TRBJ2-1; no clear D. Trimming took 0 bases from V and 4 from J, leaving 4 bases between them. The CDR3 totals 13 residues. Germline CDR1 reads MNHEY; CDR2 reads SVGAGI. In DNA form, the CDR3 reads TGTGCCAGCAGTTACTCAAAGTACAATGAGCAGTTCTTC. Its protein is CASSYSKYNEQFF.

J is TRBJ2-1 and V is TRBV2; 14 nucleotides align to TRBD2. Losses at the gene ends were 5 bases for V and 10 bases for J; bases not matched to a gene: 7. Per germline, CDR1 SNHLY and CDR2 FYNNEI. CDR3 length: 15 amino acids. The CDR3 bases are TGTGCCAGCAGTTTCGGGACTAGCGGGGGTGAAGAGCAGTTCTTC. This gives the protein CASSFGTSGGEEQFF.

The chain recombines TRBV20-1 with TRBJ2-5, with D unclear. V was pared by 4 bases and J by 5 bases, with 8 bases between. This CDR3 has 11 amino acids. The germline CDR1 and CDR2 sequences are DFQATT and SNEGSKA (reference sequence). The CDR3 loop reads CSATGVETQYF. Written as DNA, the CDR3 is TGCAGTGCTACGGGCGTGGAGACCCAGTACTTC.

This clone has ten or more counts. CDR3: CASSLGHRDPLYEQYF. DNA of the CDR3: TGTGCCAGCAGTTTAGGACACCGGGACCCCCTCTACGAGCAGTACTTC. V and J are TRBV6-5 and TRBJ2-7, with D possibly called TRBD1 or TRBD2 (5 bases each). The V gene lost 4 bases and the J gene lost 3 bases, with 19 bases spanning the gap. Germline CDR1 is MNHEY and CDR2 is SVGAGI. CDR3 length equals 16 residues.

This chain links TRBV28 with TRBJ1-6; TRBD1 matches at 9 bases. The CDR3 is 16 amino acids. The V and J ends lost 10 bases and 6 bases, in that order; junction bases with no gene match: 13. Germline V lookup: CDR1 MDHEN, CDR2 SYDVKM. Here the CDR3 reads CATRNPGTGSNSPLHF. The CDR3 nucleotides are TGTGCCACACGCAATCCCGGGACAGGGTCTAATTCACCCCTCCACTTT.

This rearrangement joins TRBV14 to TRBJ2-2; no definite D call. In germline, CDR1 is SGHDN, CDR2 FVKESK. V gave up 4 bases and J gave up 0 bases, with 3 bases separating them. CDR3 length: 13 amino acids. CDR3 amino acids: CASSPTNTGELFF. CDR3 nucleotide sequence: TGTGCCAGCAGCCCTACGAACACCGGGGAGCTGTTTTTT.

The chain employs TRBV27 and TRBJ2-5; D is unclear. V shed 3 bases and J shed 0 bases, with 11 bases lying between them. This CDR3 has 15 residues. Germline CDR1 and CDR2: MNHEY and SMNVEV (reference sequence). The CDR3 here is CASSLVKQHQETQYF. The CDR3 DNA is TGTGCCAGCAGTTTGGTGAAGCAGCACCAAGAGACCCAGTACTTC.

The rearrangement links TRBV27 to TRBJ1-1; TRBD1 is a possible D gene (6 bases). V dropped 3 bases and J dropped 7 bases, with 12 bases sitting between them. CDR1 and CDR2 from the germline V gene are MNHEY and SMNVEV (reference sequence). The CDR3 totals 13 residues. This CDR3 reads CASSFGGVGEAFF. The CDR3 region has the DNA TGTGCCAGCAGTTTCGGGGGCGTGGGTGAAGCTTTCTTT.

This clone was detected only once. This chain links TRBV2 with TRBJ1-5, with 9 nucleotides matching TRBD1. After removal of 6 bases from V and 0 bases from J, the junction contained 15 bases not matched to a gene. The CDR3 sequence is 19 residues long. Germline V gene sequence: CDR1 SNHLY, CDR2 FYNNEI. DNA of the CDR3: TGTGCCAGCAGCTTCCCCAAGGACAGGGGTGTTGATAGCAATCAGCCCCAGCATTTT. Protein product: CASSFPKDRGVDSNQPQHF.

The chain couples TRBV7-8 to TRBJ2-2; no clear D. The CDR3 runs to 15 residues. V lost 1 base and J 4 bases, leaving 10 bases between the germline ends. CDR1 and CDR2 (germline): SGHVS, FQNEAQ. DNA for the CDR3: TGTGCCAGCAGCTTAGGTTGGGCGGTCACCGGGGAGCTGTTTTTT. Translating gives CASSLGWAVTGELFF.

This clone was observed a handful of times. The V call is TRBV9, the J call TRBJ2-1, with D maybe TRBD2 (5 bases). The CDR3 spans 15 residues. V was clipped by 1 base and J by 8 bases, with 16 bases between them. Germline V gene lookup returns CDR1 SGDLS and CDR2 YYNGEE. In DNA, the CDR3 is TGTGCCAGCAGCGTATACGGCGGGCCAAGGGATGAGCAGTTCTTC. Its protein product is CASSVYGGPRDEQFF.

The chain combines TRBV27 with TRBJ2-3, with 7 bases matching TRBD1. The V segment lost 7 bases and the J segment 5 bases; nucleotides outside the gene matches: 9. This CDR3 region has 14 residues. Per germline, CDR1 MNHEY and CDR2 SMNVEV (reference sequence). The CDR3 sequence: CASTTGAGRDTQYF. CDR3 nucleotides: TGTGCCAGCACAACAGGGGCTGGGAGAGATACGCAGTATTTT.

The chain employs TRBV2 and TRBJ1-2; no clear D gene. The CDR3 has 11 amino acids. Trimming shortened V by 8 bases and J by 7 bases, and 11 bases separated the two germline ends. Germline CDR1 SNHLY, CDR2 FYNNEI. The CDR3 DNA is TGTGCCAGCCAAGCGGGTTTTGGCTACACCTTC. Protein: CASQAGFGYTF.

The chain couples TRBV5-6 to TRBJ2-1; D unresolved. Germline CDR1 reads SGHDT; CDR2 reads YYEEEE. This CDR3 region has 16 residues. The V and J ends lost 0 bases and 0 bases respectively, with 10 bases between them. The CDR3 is CASSLVTGASYNEQFF. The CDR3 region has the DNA TGTGCCAGCAGCTTGGTTACGGGTGCCTCCTACAATGAGCAGTTCTTC. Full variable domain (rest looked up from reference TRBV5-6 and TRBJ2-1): DAGVTQSPTHLIKTRGQQVTLRCSPKSGHDTVSWYQQALGQGPQFIFQYYEEEERQRGNFPDRFSGHQFPNYSSELNVNALLLGDSALYLCASSLVTGASYNEQFFGPGTRLTVL.

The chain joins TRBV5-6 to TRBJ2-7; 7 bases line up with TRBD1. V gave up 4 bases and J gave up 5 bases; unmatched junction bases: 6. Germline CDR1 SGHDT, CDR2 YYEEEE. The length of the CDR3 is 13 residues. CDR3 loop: CASSAHRGDEQYF. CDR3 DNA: TGTGCCAGCAGCGCTCACAGGGGAGACGAGCAGTACTTC.

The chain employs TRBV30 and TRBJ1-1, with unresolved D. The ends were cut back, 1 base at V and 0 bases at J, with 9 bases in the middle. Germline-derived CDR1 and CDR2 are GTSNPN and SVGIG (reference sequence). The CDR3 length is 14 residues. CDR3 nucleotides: TGTGCCTGGAGTGAGGACGGCATGAACACTGAAGCTTTCTTT. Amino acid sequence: CAWSEDGMNTEAFF.

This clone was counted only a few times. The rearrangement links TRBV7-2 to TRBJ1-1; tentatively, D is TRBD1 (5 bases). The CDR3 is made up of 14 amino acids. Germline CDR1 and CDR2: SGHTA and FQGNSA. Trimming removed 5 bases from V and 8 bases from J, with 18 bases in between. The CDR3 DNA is TGTGCCAGCAGCCTACATCCGTGGCGGACAGAAGCTTTCTTT. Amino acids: CASSLHPWRTEAFF.

The CDR3 bases are TGTGCCAGTAGTATGGAGGGACGGACTCTGCTGCCCGGCTATGGCTACACCTTC. Translation gives CASSMEGRTLLPGYGYTF. This chain uses TRBV19 with TRBJ1-2, with TRBD1 as a possible D gene (5 bases). Trimming removed 3 bases at V and 4 bases at J, with 24 bases between. The CDR3 is 18 amino acids. The V gene's germline CDR1 is LNHDA and CDR2 SQIVND (reference sequence).

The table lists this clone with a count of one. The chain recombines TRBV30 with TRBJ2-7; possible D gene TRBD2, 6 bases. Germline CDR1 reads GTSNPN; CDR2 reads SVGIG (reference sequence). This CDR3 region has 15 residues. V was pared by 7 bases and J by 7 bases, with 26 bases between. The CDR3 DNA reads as TGTGCCTTAACCTTAAGCGGGCACCTCACGGAGGAGCAGTACTTC. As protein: CALTLSGHLTEEQYF.

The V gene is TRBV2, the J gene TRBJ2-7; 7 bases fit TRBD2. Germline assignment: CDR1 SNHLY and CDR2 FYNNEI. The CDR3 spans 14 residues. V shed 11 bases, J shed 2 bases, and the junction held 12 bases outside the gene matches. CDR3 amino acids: CAATKAGVTYEQYF. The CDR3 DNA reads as TGTGCCGCTACGAAGGCGGGGGTTACCTACGAGCAGTACTTC.

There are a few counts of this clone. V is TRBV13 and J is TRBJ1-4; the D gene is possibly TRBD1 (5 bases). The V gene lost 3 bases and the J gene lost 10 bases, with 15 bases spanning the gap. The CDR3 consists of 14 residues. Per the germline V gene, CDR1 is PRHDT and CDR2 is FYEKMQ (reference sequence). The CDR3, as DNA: TGTGCCAGCAGCTTCGGGACCGAGCAGGCAAAACTGTTTTTT. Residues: CASSFGTEQAKLFF. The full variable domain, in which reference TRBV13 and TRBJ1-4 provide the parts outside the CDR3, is AAGVIQSPRHLIKEKRETATLKCYPIPRHDTVYWYQQGPGQDPQFLISFYEKMQSDKGSIPDRFSAQQFSDYHSELNMSSLELGDSALYFCASSFGTEQAKLFFGSGTQLSVL.

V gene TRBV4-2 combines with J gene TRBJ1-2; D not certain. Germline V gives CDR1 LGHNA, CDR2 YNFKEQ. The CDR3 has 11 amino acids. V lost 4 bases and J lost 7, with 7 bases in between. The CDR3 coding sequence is TGTGCCAGCAGCCTAGAGAGTGGCTACACCTTC. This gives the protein CASSLESGYTF.

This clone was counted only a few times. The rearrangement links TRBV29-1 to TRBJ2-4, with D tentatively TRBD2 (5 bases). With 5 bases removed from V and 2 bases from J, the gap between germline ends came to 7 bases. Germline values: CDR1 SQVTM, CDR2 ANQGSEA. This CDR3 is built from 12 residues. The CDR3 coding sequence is TGCAGCGTTCCGGGAACCAAAAACATTCAGTACTTC. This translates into CSVPGTKNIQYF. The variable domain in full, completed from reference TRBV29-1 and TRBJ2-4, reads SAVISQKPSRDICQRGTSLTIQCQVDSQVTMMFWYRQQPGQSLTLIATANQGSEATYESGFVIDKFPISRPNLTFSTLTVSNMSPEDSSIYLCSVPGTKNIQYFGAGTRLSVL.

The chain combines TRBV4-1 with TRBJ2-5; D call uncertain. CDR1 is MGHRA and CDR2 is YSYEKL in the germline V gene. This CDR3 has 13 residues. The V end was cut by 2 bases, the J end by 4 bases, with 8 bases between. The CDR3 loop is CASSQYARETQYF. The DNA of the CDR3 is TGCGCCAGCAGCCAATATGCTCGAGAGACCCAGTACTTC.

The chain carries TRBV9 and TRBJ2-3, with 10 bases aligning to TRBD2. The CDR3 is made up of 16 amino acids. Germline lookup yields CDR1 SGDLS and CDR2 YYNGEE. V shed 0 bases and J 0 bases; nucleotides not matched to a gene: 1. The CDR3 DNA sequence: TGTGCCAGCAGCGTAGCTAGCGGGGGAAGCACAGATACGCAGTATTTT. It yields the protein CASSVASGGSTDTQYF. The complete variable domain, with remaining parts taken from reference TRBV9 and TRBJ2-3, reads DSGVTQTPKHLITATGQRVTLRCSPRSGDLSVYWYQQSLDQGLQFLIQYYNGEERAKGNILERFSAQQFPDLHSELNLSSLELGDSALYFCASSVASGGSTDTQYFGPGTRLTVL.

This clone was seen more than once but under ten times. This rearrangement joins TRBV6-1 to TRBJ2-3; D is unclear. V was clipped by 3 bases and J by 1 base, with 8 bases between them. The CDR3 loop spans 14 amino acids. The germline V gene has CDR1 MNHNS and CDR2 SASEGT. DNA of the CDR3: TGTGCCAGCAGTGACGATCGGGGCACAGATACGCAGTATTTT. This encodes CASSDDRGTDTQYF.